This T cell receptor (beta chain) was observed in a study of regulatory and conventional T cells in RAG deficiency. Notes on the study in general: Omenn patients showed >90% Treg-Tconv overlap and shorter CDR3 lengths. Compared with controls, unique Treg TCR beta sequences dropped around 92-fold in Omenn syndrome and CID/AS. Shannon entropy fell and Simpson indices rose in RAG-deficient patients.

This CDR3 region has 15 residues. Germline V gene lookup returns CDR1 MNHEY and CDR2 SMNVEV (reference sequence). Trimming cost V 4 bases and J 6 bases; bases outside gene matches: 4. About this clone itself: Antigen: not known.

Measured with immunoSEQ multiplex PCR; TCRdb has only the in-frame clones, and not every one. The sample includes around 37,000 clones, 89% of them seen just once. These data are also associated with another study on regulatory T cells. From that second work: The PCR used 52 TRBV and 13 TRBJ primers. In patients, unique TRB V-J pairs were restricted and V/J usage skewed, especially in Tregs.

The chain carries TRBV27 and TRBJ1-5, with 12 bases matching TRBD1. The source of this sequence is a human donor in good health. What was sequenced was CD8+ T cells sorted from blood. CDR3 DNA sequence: TGTGCCAGCAGTTGGGGACAGGGGGCGGGTCAGCCCCAGCATTTT. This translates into CASSWGQGAGQPQHF.